Below are 23 T cell receptor beta chains sequenced from a single sample in a study of a mutant IDH1 vaccine in newly diagnosed glioma. Sample time point: week 35, safety follow-up. Every vaccine dose comprised 300 ug of mutant IDH1 20-mer peptide plus topical imiquimod. The assay was immunoSEQ multiplex PCR, and TCRdb's table has in-frame clones only and misses some. In the table there are around 70,000 clones, approximately 88% of which are singletons. No antigen is known for these receptors. This specimen consisted of PBMCs, obtained from a glioma patient whose treatment included an IDH1 peptide vaccine. The source of these receptors is a young man with glioma.

V is TRBV4-1 and J is TRBJ1-5; no firm D call. The germline V and J ends were trimmed by 0 bases and 6 bases, with 6 bases remaining between them. Per the germline V gene, CDR1 is MGHRA and CDR2 is YSYEKL. CDR3 size: 13 residues. CDR3 protein: CASSQDLGQPQHF. The CDR3, as DNA: TGCGCCAGCAGCCAAGACCTAGGTCAGCCCCAGCATTTT.

The gene calls are TRBV5-6 and TRBJ2-3; no firm D call. V was shortened by 3 bases and J by 6 bases, with 11 bases between the two germline ends. Germline CDR1 is SGHDT and CDR2 is YYEEEE. CDR3 length: 13 residues. The CDR3 sequence is CASSSSAGDTQYF. The CDR3 region has the DNA TGTGCCAGCAGCTCCTCGGCCGGGGATACGCAGTATTTT.

For the CDR3, the DNA is TGTGCCAGCAGCCCCGGGACTAGCGGAAGCACAGATACGCAGTATTTT. Its protein product is CASSPGTSGSTDTQYF. The V and J genes are TRBV7-9 and TRBJ2-3; 11 bases line up with TRBD2. J lost 0 bases, V lost 5 bases, and 4 bases had no gene match. Germline values: CDR1 SEHNR, CDR2 FQNEAQ (reference sequence). This CDR3 region has 16 residues.

This chain connects TRBV19 to TRBJ2-1; D might be TRBD2 (7 bases). Germline CDR1 and CDR2: LNHDA and SQIVND (reference sequence). V lost 2 bases to trimming and J lost 5 bases, with 16 bases between them. The CDR3 runs 16 residues. The CDR3 spells CASSIKEGGPDNEQFF. In DNA form, the CDR3 reads TGTGCCAGTAGTATAAAGGAGGGGGGGCCCGACAATGAGCAGTTCTTC.

The V and J genes are TRBV10-3 and TRBJ2-4; TRBD2 is a possible D gene (6 bases). CDR1 and CDR2 from the germline V gene are ENHRY and SYGVKD. The CDR3 consists of 17 residues. The germline V and J ends were trimmed by 0 bases and 7 bases, with 19 bases remaining between them. The CDR3 reads CAISESLQAGRSNIQYF. The CDR3 region has the DNA TGTGCCATCAGTGAGTCGCTACAGGCAGGGAGGAGTAACATTCAGTACTTC.

The chain employs TRBV7-6 and TRBJ1-1; D perhaps matches TRBD1 (5 bases). The CDR3 has 14 amino acids. Trimming took off 2 bases at V and 4 bases at J, with 11 bases between the two ends. The germline V gene encodes CDR1 SGHVS and CDR2 FNYEAQ. The DNA for the CDR3 is TGTGCCAGCAGCTTACAGGGAGGGAGCACTGAAGCTTTCTTT. Amino acid sequence: CASSLQGGSTEAFF.

This clone was observed a few times. The J gene is TRBJ2-2, the V gene TRBV25-1; tentatively, D is TRBD2 (5 bases). Germline CDR1 and CDR2: MGHDK and SYGVNS. V was trimmed by 7 bases and J by 4 bases, leaving 7 bases between them. The CDR3 consists of 12 residues. The CDR3 region is CASNGITGELFF. CDR3 nucleotides: TGTGCCAGCAACGGGATCACCGGGGAGCTGTTTTTT.

On this clone itself: This CDR3 is also generated by other DNA sequences in the sample. The rearrangement uses TRBV2 and TRBJ1-2; D gene ambiguous. V was shortened by 5 bases and J by 4 bases, with 8 bases between the two germline ends. CDR3 length: 12 amino acids. CDR1 and CDR2 from the germline V gene are SNHLY and FYNNEI. In nucleotides, the CDR3 is TGTGCCAGCAGTCTAGGAACCTATGGCTACACCTTC. As protein: CASSLGTYGYTF.

The count of this clone is one. The rearrangement uses TRBV7-8 and TRBJ2-7, with TRBD1 matching over 9 bases. V shed 4 bases, J shed 1 base, and the junction held 8 bases outside the gene matches. This CDR3 region has 16 residues. Germline CDR1 and CDR2: SGHVS and FQNEAQ. In nucleotides, the CDR3 is TGTGCCAGCAGCTCCCGGGGCGGGACAGGGTCCTACGAGCAGTACTTC. Translated: CASSSRGGTGSYEQYF.

The V and J genes are TRBV9 and TRBJ1-1; TRBD1 matches at 8 bases. V shed 5 bases and J 0 bases; nucleotides not matched to a gene: 6. From germline, CDR1 is SGDLS and CDR2 YYNGEE. CDR3 length: 15 amino acids. The CDR3 is CASRQGAYLNTEAFF. CDR3 nucleotides: TGTGCCAGCAGGCAGGGGGCATACTTGAACACTGAAGCTTTCTTT. The whole variable domain, filled in from reference TRBV9 and TRBJ1-1, reads DSGVTQTPKHLITATGQRVTLRCSPRSGDLSVYWYQQSLDQGLQFLIQYYNGEERAKGNILERFSAQQFPDLHSELNLSSLELGDSALYFCASRQGAYLNTEAFFGQGTRLTVV.

The chain carries TRBV27 and TRBJ1-4; 7 bases agree with TRBD1. The CDR3 has 14 amino acids. Germline V gene lookup returns CDR1 MNHEY and CDR2 SMNVEV (reference sequence). Trimming removed 8 bases from V and 1 base from J; junction bases left unmatched: 4. CDR3 region: CASSHRGTNEKLFF. The CDR3 nucleotides read TGTGCCAGCTCCCACAGGGGAACTAATGAAAAACTGTTTTTT.

The chain carries TRBV4-2 and TRBJ1-5; no definite D call. V shed 2 bases and J shed 0 bases, with 8 bases lying between them. The CDR3 sequence is 15 residues long. Germline assignment: CDR1 LGHNA and CDR2 YNFKEQ. Here the CDR3 reads CASSQSEGSNQPQHF. CDR3 DNA sequence: TGTGCCAGCAGCCAATCGGAGGGTAGCAATCAGCCCCAGCATTTT.

The count of this clone is one. The V gene is TRBV27, the J gene TRBJ2-7; D is ambiguous. With 3 bases removed from V and 1 base from J, the gap between germline ends came to 7 bases. The CDR3 has 13 amino acids. Germline assignment: CDR1 MNHEY and CDR2 SMNVEV (reference sequence). The CDR3 DNA reads TGTGCCAGCAGTTTTTATGAGTCCTACGAGCAGTACTTC. This translates into CASSFYESYEQYF.

The V and J genes are TRBV6-4 and TRBJ1-1; D perhaps matches TRBD1 (5 bases). The V end was cut by 4 bases, the J end by 5 bases, with 17 bases between. The V gene's germline CDR1 is MRHNA and CDR2 SNTAGT. The CDR3 spans 15 residues. CDR3 in amino acids: CASSARGGKRTEAFF. The CDR3, as DNA: TGTGCCAGCAGTGCCCGGGGGGGGAAGAGGACTGAAGCTTTCTTT.

The gene calls are TRBV15 and TRBJ2-1, with 13 bases aligning to TRBD2. Unmatched junction bases numbered 9, after V lost 7 bases and J lost 9 bases. CDR1 and CDR2 (germline): LNHNV, YYDKDF (reference sequence). The CDR3 consists of 15 residues. In nucleotides, the CDR3 is TGTGCCACCATCCTTACTAGCGGGGGGGCTGGTGAGCAGTTCTTC. Amino acid sequence: CATILTSGGAGEQFF. Full variable domain (outside the CDR3, taken from reference TRBV15 and TRBJ2-1): DAMVIQNPRYQVTQFGKPVTLSCSQTLNHNVMYWYQQKSSQAPKLLFHYYDKDFNNEADTPDNFQSRRPNTSFCFLDIRSPGLGDTAMYLCATILTSGGAGEQFFGPGTRLTVL.

The chain is built from TRBV7-9 and TRBJ1-4; 7 bases are shared with TRBD1. This CDR3 region has 18 residues. With V trimmed by 5 bases and J by 8 bases, 20 bases remained unmatched. The germline V gene encodes CDR1 SEHNR and CDR2 FQNEAQ (reference sequence). CDR3 amino acids: CASSPRGFMGTVGEKLFF. The DNA of the CDR3 is TGTGCCAGCAGCCCTAGGGGATTTATGGGGACAGTTGGAGAAAAACTGTTTTTT.

The chain employs TRBV5-6 and TRBJ2-2, with 7 bases that match TRBD1. Trimming at V came to 4 bases and at J to 8 bases, leaving 14 bases not matched to a gene. This CDR3 has 16 residues. Germline V lookup: CDR1 SGHDT, CDR2 YYEEEE. Written as DNA, the CDR3 is TGTGCCAGCAGCCGCCGCACGACAGGGAAGGTAGGGGAGCTGTTTTTT. Protein sequence: CASSRRTTGKVGELFF.

V usage is TRBV10-3 and J usage is TRBJ2-7, with unresolved D. The CDR3 is 14 residues long. The V end was cut by 8 bases, the J end by 6 bases, with 20 bases between. CDR1 is ENHRY, CDR2 SYGVKD, per germline. The CDR3 reads CAIAGRDTGGEQYF. CDR3 sequence (DNA): TGTGCCATCGCTGGGCGAGACACCGGCGGCGAGCAGTACTTC.

V gene TRBV11-2 combines with J gene TRBJ1-1; D call uncertain. Germline lookup yields CDR1 SGHAT and CDR2 FQNNGV. V lost 3 bases, J lost 7 bases, and 15 bases lay in between. CDR3 length equals 14 residues. The CDR3 loop reads CASSFTRNSGEAFF. The CDR3 DNA follows: TGTGCCAGCAGCTTTACACGGAACTCGGGTGAAGCTTTCTTT.

The rearrangement uses TRBV10-3 and TRBJ1-2; D not resolved. The CDR3 has 13 residues. The V end was cut by 3 bases, the J end by 7 bases, with 12 bases between. Looked up from germline, CDR1 is ENHRY and CDR2 is SYGVKD. CDR3 sequence: CAISEMTDVGYTF. CDR3 coding DNA: TGTGCCATCAGTGAAATGACTGACGTTGGCTACACCTTC.

V and J are TRBV7-2 and TRBJ2-3, with TRBD2 matching 9 bases. Trimming took 6 bases from V and 2 from J; bases not matched to a gene: 9. Germline V gene data show CDR1 as SGHTA and CDR2 as FQGNSA. The CDR3 loop spans 16 amino acids. CDR3 in DNA: TGTGCCAGCAGGCCCGGGACTAGCATCTACACAGATACGCAGTATTTT. This codes for CASRPGTSIYTDTQYF.

This chain connects TRBV27 to TRBJ1-1; no firm D call. Trimming pared 3 bases from V and 3 bases from J, leaving 8 bases between. The CDR3 contains 13 residues. CDR1 and CDR2 from the germline V gene are MNHEY and SMNVEV (reference sequence). CDR3 region: CASSLVKHTEAFF. In DNA form, the CDR3 reads TGTGCCAGCAGTTTGGTCAAACACACTGAAGCTTTCTTT.

To note about this clone: The same CDR3 can be traced to other DNA sequences in this sample. This rearrangement joins TRBV7-9 to TRBJ1-4, with 10 bases lining up with TRBD1. CDR3 length: 15 amino acids. The V gene's germline CDR1 is SEHNR and CDR2 FQNEAQ (reference sequence). V gave up 5 bases and J gave up 4 bases; unmatched junction bases: 4. DNA for the CDR3: TGTGCCAGCAGCCCCAGGACAGGGGGTAATGAAAAACTGTTTTTT. Amino acid sequence: CASSPRTGGNEKLFF. The whole variable domain, filled in from reference TRBV7-9 and TRBJ1-4, reads DTGVSQNPRHKITKRGQNVTFRCDPISEHNRLYWYRQTLGQGPEFLTYFQNEAQLEKSRLLSDRFSAERPKGSFSTLEIQRTEQGDSAMYLCASSPRTGGNEKLFFGSGTQLSVL.